This T cell receptor beta chain was found in a study of blood T cell repertoires in COVID-19. Libraries were prepared by immunoSEQ multiplex PCR; TCRdb keeps only in-frame clonotypes and omits some of them. The sample lists 150,000 to 190,000 clones; about 86% were seen once. The CDR3 is 14 amino acids. The germline V gene has CDR1 MNHEY and CDR2 SVGAGI. The V gene end was trimmed by 1 base and the J gene end by 4 bases; junction bases not matched to a gene: 3. The receptor comes from a middle-aged man who had recovered from COVID-19. The source material was PBMCs or T cells enriched from blood (not recorded which). This sequence joins TRBV6-5 and TRBJ1-2; 7 nucleotides align to TRBD1. DNA of the CDR3: TGTGCCAGCAGTTACTTGGCAGGGGGCTATGGCTACACCTTC. Translating it yields CASSYLAGGYGYTF.